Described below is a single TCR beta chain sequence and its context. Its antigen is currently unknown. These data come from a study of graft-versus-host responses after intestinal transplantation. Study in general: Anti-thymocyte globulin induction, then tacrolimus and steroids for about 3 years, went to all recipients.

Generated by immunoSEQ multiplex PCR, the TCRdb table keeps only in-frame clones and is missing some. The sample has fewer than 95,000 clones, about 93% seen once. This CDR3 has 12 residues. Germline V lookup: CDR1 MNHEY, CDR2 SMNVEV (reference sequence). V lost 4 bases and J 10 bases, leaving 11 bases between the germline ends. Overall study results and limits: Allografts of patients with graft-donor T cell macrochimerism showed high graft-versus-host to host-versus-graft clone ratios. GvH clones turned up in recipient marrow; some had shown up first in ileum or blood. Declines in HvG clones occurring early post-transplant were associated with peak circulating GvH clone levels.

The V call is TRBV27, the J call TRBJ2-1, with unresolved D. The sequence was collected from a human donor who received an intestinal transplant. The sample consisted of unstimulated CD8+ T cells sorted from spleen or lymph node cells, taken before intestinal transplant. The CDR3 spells CASSSLGGEQFF. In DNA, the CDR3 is TGTGCCAGCAGTTCCTTAGGCGGCGAGCAGTTCTTC.